This is a list of T cell receptor beta chains from one sample in a study of blood T cell repertoires in COVID-19. Profiled with immunoSEQ multiplex PCR; TCRdb holds only in-frame clones, not every one. The repertoire holds 150,000 to 250,000 clones, about 80% seen once, with 7.5% in the top ten. Sequenced material: PBMCs or T cells enriched from blood (not recorded which). The receptors derive from a middle-aged man who had recovered from COVID-19. CDR3s leave out the opening cysteine and the closing phenylalanine or tryptophan.

v_call cdr3_aa
TRBV19 ASSPLGQGGGYT
TRBV21-1 ASSKIRRGARYNEQF
TRBV2 ASWGTGKNEQF
TRBV19 ASSISVTGRT
TRBV24-1 ATSDTSGGVYEQY
TRBV7-2 ASSLSGPEAF
TRBV4-2 ASTVQDRAVRGYT
TRBV6-6 ASSPPRGLAGVREQY
TRBV5-6 ASSFGRGGLYNEQF
TRBV15 ATSTSGGNYGYT
TRBV18 ASSPRGGNSNQPQH
TRBV7-9 ASILTGDEQY
TRBV18 ASSPTTDYGYT
TRBV3-1/TRBV3-2 ASSQEDRGVDTEAF
TRBV20-1 SASRGSYEQY
TRBV6-5 ASSYWRNYGYT
TRBV4-2 ASSQVRQGGTEAF
TRBV2 ASSNDRNYGYT
TRBV5-4 ASSGTGIYGYT
TRBV5-1 ASSLRDTSTNEKLF
TRBV4-2 ASSQDRLSSYNSPLH
TRBV2 ASSMGQGMMNEQF
TRBV3-1/TRBV3-2 ASSWNSQGKEQY
TRBV24-1 ATSDSGRGLVTGELF
TRBV27 AGGPRGEKLF
TRBV12-3/TRBV12-4 ASSPPGVTEAF
TRBV13 ANSRRDTTRNTIY
TRBV7-3 ASSFSGVSTDTQY
TRBV11-1 ATHEDRHNEKLF
TRBV28 ASSSGTGNTEAF
TRBV5-1 ASSLGGSPDTDTQY
TRBV5-1 ASTATPLAGGQETQY
TRBV2 ASRRDRENTEAF
TRBV5-1 ASSLGQGYYGHT
TRBV11-3 ASRYSISSYEQY
TRBV6-5 ASSKSGGPQH
TRBV4-1 ASSPAGGVGRSTIY
TRBV30 AWSLGQVSGNTIY
TRBV12-3/TRBV12-4 ASSGTGRILH
TRBV6-2/TRBV6-3 ASSYGTSGYEQY